These 5 T cell receptor beta chains came from one sample sequenced in a study of neurological immune-mediated disorders. TCRdb passed the 5' RACE reads through MiXCR, listing each CDR3 protein once. The sample yields 72,000 or so distinct CDR3 sequences, 15% to 20% seen once. Sequencing was performed on PBMCs. These receptors were obtained from a woman in her thirties or forties in good health.

This clonotype showed up just once. The chain carries TRBV10-3 and TRBJ2-3; D is uncertain. The germline V gene has CDR1 ENHRY and CDR2 SYGVKD. Trimming cost V 3 bases and J 5 bases, with 9 bases left between them. The CDR3 sequence is 13 residues long. The CDR3: CAISEGFVDTQYF. CDR3 nucleotides: TGTGCCATCAGTGAAGGGTTTGTAGATACGCAGTATTTT.

In the case of this clonotype: At one of its ends the junction is not consistent with the germline gene, which may arise from a read error. The DNA of the CDR3 is TGCGCCAGCAGCCTCATTAAGGCGACCTACAATGAGCGGTTCTTC. This codes for CASSLIKATYNERFF. The chain is built from TRBV4-3 and TRBJ2-1; D is unclear. Germline assignment: CDR1 LGHNA and CDR2 YSLEER. The CDR3 loop spans 15 amino acids.

Many counts were recorded for this clonotype. The chain employs TRBV7-2 and TRBJ1-2, with a tentative D call TRBD1 (6 bases). The germline V and J ends were trimmed by 5 bases and 8 bases, with 24 bases remaining between them. The CDR3 runs to 16 residues. Germline-derived CDR1 and CDR2 are SGHTA and FQGNSA. The CDR3 sequence: CASSANSFTGIGGYTF. The CDR3 DNA follows: TGTGCCAGCAGCGCTAATTCTTTTACAGGGATAGGAGGCTACACCTTC.

A note on this clonotype: This may stem from a read error, because a much larger clone lies one nucleotide away. This chain links TRBV7-3 with TRBJ1-1; the D gene is possibly TRBD1 (5 bases). The V gene's germline CDR1 is SGHTA and CDR2 FQGTGA. This CDR3 region has 13 residues. V lost 5 bases to trimming and J lost 5 bases, with 12 bases between them. The CDR3 sequence is CASSTSGVTEAFF. In nucleotides, the CDR3 is TGTGCCAGCAGCACCTCGGGGGTTACTGAAGCTTTCTTT.

This clonotype was detected ten times or more. The chain links TRBV9 to TRBJ1-3, with D maybe TRBD1 (6 bases). This CDR3 has 16 amino acids. From germline, CDR1 is SGDLS and CDR2 YYNGEE. V shed 4 bases and J shed 7 bases, with 21 bases lying between them. The CDR3 DNA sequence: TGTGCCAGCAGCCCCAACCCGGGGGGCGCCGAGAACACCATATATTTT. Protein: CASSPNPGGAENTIYF.